This TCR beta chain stems from a study of CD8+ T cells in alopecia areata. Peripheral blood and lesional scalp punch biopsies were taken from alopecia areata patients. Trimming removed 0 bases at V and 7 bases at J, with 3 bases between. Per germline, CDR1 DFQATT and CDR2 SNEGSKA (reference sequence). The CDR3 is made up of 10 amino acids. Once RNA had been extracted, it was reverse transcribed into cDNA to act as the sequencing template. Clones were read by immunoSEQ multiplex PCR, and TCRdb kept only the in-frame ones, dropping some. The sample has approximately 54,000 clones, almost 97% seen once; the top ten hold roughly 24%.

This rearrangement joins TRBV20-1 to TRBJ2-5, with no clear D. The receptor was isolated from a human donor with alopecia areata. This specimen was CD8+ T cells sorted from blood, taken at week 0. The CDR3 DNA sequence: TGCAGTGCTAGAGATGGGACCCAGTACTTC. It translates to CSARDGTQYF.